The 4 T cell receptor beta chains reported below all come from one sample, sequenced in a study of neurological immune-mediated disorders. TCRdb recomputed calls from the 5' RACE reads with MiXCR, one row per CDR3 protein. The sample lists approximately 30,000 distinct CDR3 sequences; around 4% were seen once. The sequencing input was CD4+ T cells from blood. The receptors were sampled from a woman in her thirties or forties in good health.

The sample holds many counts of this clonotype. This chain connects TRBV29-1 to TRBJ1-5; D ambiguous. Germline V gives CDR1 SQVTM, CDR2 ANQGSEA. The length of the CDR3 is 16 residues. V shed 1 base and J shed 3 bases, with 16 bases lying between them. The DNA of the CDR3 is TGCAGCGTTGAAGCGTTGGGTAGGCAGGACAATCAGCCCCAGCATTTT. Translating it yields CSVEALGRQDNQPQHF.

This clonotype was recorded at least ten times. This chain connects TRBV12-3 or TRBV12-4 to TRBJ2-7; 8 bases line up with TRBD1. With 4 bases clipped from V and 10 bases from J, the junction kept 6 bases outside the gene matches. CDR3 length: 12 residues. The DNA for the CDR3 is TGTGCCAGCAGTTACGGACAGGGCCCCCAGTACTTC. Its translation: CASSYGQGPQYF.

This clonotype was seen ten or more times. The chain joins TRBV4-1 to TRBJ1-4; 9 bases line up with TRBD1. The V and J ends lost 2 bases and 5 bases, in that order; junction bases with no gene match: 3. CDR3 length equals 15 residues. From germline, CDR1 is MGHRA and CDR2 YSYEKL. The CDR3 bases are TGCGCCAGCAGCCAAATTGGGACAGGGAATGAAAAACTGTTTTTT. Translated: CASSQIGTGNEKLFF.

This clonotype has ten or more counts. The chain carries TRBV20-1 and TRBJ2-5; D call uncertain. The CDR3 runs 12 residues. V was pared by 6 bases and J by 7 bases, with 15 bases between. Germline values: CDR1 DFQATT, CDR2 SNEGSKA (reference sequence). The DNA for the CDR3 is TGCAGTGCGATGGGAATTCCGGGGACCCAGTACTTC. It translates to CSAMGIPGTQYF.